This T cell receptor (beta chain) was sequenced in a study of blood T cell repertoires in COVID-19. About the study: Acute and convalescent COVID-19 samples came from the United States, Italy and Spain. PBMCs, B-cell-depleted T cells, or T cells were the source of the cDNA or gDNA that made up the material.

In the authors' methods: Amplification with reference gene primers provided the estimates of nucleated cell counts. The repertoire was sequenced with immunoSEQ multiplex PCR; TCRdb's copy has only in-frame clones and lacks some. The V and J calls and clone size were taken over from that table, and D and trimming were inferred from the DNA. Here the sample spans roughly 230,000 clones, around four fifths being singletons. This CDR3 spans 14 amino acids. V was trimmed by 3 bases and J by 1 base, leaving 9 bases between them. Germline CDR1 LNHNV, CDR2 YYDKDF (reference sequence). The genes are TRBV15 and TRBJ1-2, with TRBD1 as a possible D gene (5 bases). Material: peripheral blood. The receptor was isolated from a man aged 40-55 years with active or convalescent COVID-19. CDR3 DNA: TGTGCCACCAGCAGGGAGACAGATAACTATGGCTACACCTTC. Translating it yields CATSRETDNYGYTF. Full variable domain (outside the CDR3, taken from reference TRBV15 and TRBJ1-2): DAMVIQNPRYQVTQFGKPVTLSCSQTLNHNVMYWYQQKSSQAPKLLFHYYDKDFNNEADTPDNFQSRRPNTSFCFLDIRSPGLGDTAMYLCATSRETDNYGYTFGSGTRLTVV.